What follows is one T cell receptor beta chain and its context. RNA totalling roughly 0.45 to 1 ug underwent reverse transcription with random hexamers. TCRdb analysed the immunoSEQ multiplex PCR reads with MiXCR anew, one entry per CDR3 protein. The repertoire holds around 200,000 distinct CDR3 sequences, 95% seen once, with about 0.08% in the top ten. This sample is part of a study of CD8 T cells in Susac syndrome. V shed 4 bases and J shed 6 bases, with 19 bases lying between them. Germline V gene lookup returns CDR1 SGHRS and CDR2 YFSETQ. The CDR3 loop spans 15 amino acids. Sequenced: CD4+ T cells from PBMCs. This receptor was identified in a human donor with multiple sclerosis. The chain links TRBV5-1 to TRBJ1-2; D may be TRBD1 (5 bases). Here the CDR3 DNA reads TGCGCCAGCAGCCGCCTAAGCGGGGGAGGAGATGGCTACACCTTC. It yields the protein CASSRLSGGGDGYTF.